The subject of this entry is one TCR beta chain. This specimen comes from a study of blood T cell repertoires in COVID-19. Sequenced by immunoSEQ multiplex PCR; TCRdb stores in-frame clones only, minus some. Here the sample spans approximately 160,000 clones, about four fifths being singletons. The CDR3 is 15 residues long. Germline V lookup: CDR1 MDHEN, CDR2 SYDVKM. V was pared by 5 bases and J by 2 bases, with 13 bases between. This receptor was taken from a man in his 60s with active or convalescent COVID-19. Sequencing was carried out using peripheral blood. The V and J genes are TRBV28 and TRBJ1-5, with a possible D match to TRBD1 (5 bases). The CDR3 region is CASSGQAGGNQPQHF. The CDR3 DNA sequence: TGTGCCAGCAGTGGTCAGGCGGGGGGCAATCAGCCCCAGCATTTT.